These 11 T cell receptor beta chains came from one sample sequenced in a study of blood T cell repertoires in COVID-19. TCRdb keeps only in-frame clones here, not all; method: immunoSEQ multiplex PCR. The top ten clones hold approximately 9.3% of a sample with approximately 90,000 clones, about 88% of them seen once. Sequencing input: peripheral blood. Receptor source: a man aged 50-59 years with acute or convalescent COVID-19.

The gene calls are TRBV7-2 and TRBJ1-2; 8 bases are shared with TRBD1. The J segment lost 1 base and the V segment lost 10 bases, leaving 8 bases of the junction unmatched. Germline V gene lookup returns CDR1 SGHTA and CDR2 FQGNSA. The CDR3 has 14 residues. The CDR3 here is CATSRQGSNYGYTF. CDR3 sequence (DNA): TGTGCCACGTCACGACAGGGGAGTAACTATGGCTACACCTTC.

V usage is TRBV5-1 and J usage is TRBJ2-3; 8 nucleotides line up with TRBD2. Unmatched junction bases numbered 6, after V lost 4 bases and J lost 2 bases. The CDR3 covers 15 residues. CDR1 is SGHRS and CDR2 is YFSETQ in the germline V gene. The CDR3 coding sequence is TGCGCCAGCAGCACCGGGACTAGTTTCACAGATACGCAGTATTTT. Encoded protein: CASSTGTSFTDTQYF.

This clone came up once. The rearrangement joins TRBV2 to TRBJ2-3; weak D call: TRBD2 (6 bases). V shed 6 bases and J shed 9 bases, with 10 bases lying between them. The CDR3 covers 11 residues. The germline gives CDR1 SNHLY, CDR2 FYNNEI. The CDR3 sequence: CASSSSVTQYF. The CDR3 DNA follows: TGTGCCAGCAGCTCTAGCGTCACGCAGTATTTT.

This chain links TRBV7-8 with TRBJ1-4, with 8 bases lining up with TRBD1. CDR3 length: 14 amino acids. The J segment lost 4 bases and the V segment lost 5 bases, leaving 3 bases of the junction unmatched. In germline, CDR1 is SGHVS, CDR2 FQNEAQ. The chain's CDR3 is CASSRDRSNEKLFF. The CDR3 DNA is TGTGCCAGCAGCCGGGACAGGAGTAATGAAAAACTGTTTTTT. Complete variable domain (other parts from reference TRBV7-8 and TRBJ1-4): GAGVSQSPRYKVAKRGQDVALRCDPISGHVSLFWYQQALGQGPEFLTYFQNEAQLDKSGLPSDRFFAERPEGSVSTLKIQRTQQEDSAVYLCASSRDRSNEKLFFGSGTQLSVL.

The CDR3 loop is CASSVSLGGLAGAETQYF. The CDR3 nucleotides are TGTGCCAGCAGCGTGTCATTGGGTGGGCTAGCGGGGGCAGAGACCCAGTACTTC. The rearrangement links TRBV9 to TRBJ2-5; 10 bases match TRBD2. The CDR3 runs 18 residues. Germline assignment: CDR1 SGDLS and CDR2 YYNGEE. Germline trimming cut 2 bases from V and 4 bases from J; bases unmatched to any gene: 14.

This clone has only one observation. The chain uses TRBV5-1 and TRBJ1-1; D not certain. The V end was cut by 9 bases, the J end by 8 bases, with 20 bases between. CDR3 length: 13 residues. Germline CDR1 and CDR2: SGHRS and YFSETQ. The CDR3, as DNA: TGCGCCACCCGAGAGGACGGAGGACCGGAAGCTTTCTTT. Residues: CATREDGGPEAFF. Complete variable domain (other parts from reference TRBV5-1 and TRBJ1-1): KAGVTQTPRYLIKTRGQQVTLSCSPISGHRSVSWYQQTPGQGLQFLFEYFSETQRNKGNFPGRFSGRQFSNSRSEMNVSTLELGDSALYLCATREDGGPEAFFGQGTRLTVV.

The V and J genes are TRBV27 and TRBJ1-5; 8 bases line up with TRBD1. Trimming at V came to 6 bases and at J to 7 bases, leaving 8 bases not matched to a gene. The CDR3 contains 14 residues. Germline V gene sequence: CDR1 MNHEY, CDR2 SMNVEV (reference sequence). The CDR3: CASRPGGFQQPQHF. CDR3 DNA sequence: TGTGCCAGCAGGCCAGGGGGCTTTCAACAGCCCCAGCATTTT.

The chain recombines TRBV29-1 with TRBJ2-5, with 10 bases lining up with TRBD2. This CDR3 has 13 residues. V shed 7 bases, J shed 2 bases, and the junction held 4 bases outside the gene matches. Looked up from germline, CDR1 is SQVTM and CDR2 is ANQGSEA. The CDR3 region has the DNA TGCAGCGCTCTTAGCGGGGGGCAAGAGACCCAGTACTTC. It specifies CSALSGGQETQYF.

V gene TRBV7-9 combines with J gene TRBJ1-4, with D uncertain. This CDR3 comprises 12 residues. V lost 3 bases and J 6 bases, leaving 5 bases between the germline ends. The germline V gene has CDR1 SEHNR and CDR2 FQNEAQ (reference sequence). Here the CDR3 reads CASSLRDEKLFF. CDR3 nucleotides: TGTGCCAGCAGCTTGCGGGATGAAAAACTGTTTTTT.

V gene TRBV7-9 combines with J gene TRBJ1-2; D gene ambiguous. This CDR3 is 13 amino acids long. Germline loops: CDR1 SEHNR, CDR2 FQNEAQ (reference sequence). V was trimmed by 3 bases and J by 2 bases, leaving 7 bases between them. CDR3 loop: CASSFSGNYGYTF. For the CDR3, the DNA is TGTGCCAGCAGCTTTTCCGGGAACTATGGCTACACCTTC.

The chain combines TRBV6-1 with TRBJ2-7; D unclear. Germline assignment: CDR1 MNHNS and CDR2 SASEGT. This CDR3 is 15 amino acids long. The ends were cut back, 2 bases at V and 0 bases at J, with 11 bases in the middle. CDR3 DNA: TGTGCCAGCAGTGAATCTTTGGGCAGCTCCTACGAGCAGTACTTC. It encodes CASSESLGSSYEQYF.